Below, 25 T cell receptor beta chains from the same sample are listed, as sequenced in a study of identical twins. From the 5' RACE reads, TCRdb called clonotypes with MiXCR, one entry per CDR3 protein. The sample includes some 500,000 distinct CDR3 sequences, around 14% seen only once; the top ten take approximately 0.52%. These data also featured in a second study, about yellow fever vaccine responses in identical twins.

The sample was CD4+ T cells sorted from blood. The source of these receptors is a woman aged 18-35 years in good health.

This clonotype has at least ten counts. The rearrangement uses TRBV12-3 or TRBV12-4 and TRBJ1-6; possible D gene TRBD1, 5 bases. V gave up 3 bases and J gave up 8 bases, with 11 bases separating them. CDR3 length: 14 amino acids. The CDR3 loop reads CASSFPGGDSPLHF. The CDR3 bases are TGTGCCAGCAGTTTCCCGGGGGGGGATTCACCCCTCCACTTT.

A few counts support this clonotype. The V and J genes are TRBV5-5 and TRBJ2-3, with 8 bases lining up with TRBD2. The ends lost 6 bases at V and 6 bases at J; junction bases unmatched: 12. Germline V gives CDR1 SGHKS, CDR2 YYEKEE (reference sequence). This CDR3 has 15 residues. The CDR3 bases are TGTGCCAGCACCGCCGCGGCGGGAGGAGTCGATACGCAGTATTTT. It translates to CASTAAAGGVDTQYF.

The V gene is TRBV12-3 or TRBV12-4, the J gene TRBJ1-5; maybe TRBD1 (6 bases). Between the trimmed V and J ends, which lost 3 bases and 0 bases, there was a span of 15 bases. The CDR3 is 17 amino acids. The CDR3 nucleotides are TGTGCCAGCAGTTTCAGTTTTGCAGGGGTTAGCAATCAGCCCCAGCATTTT. Protein sequence: CASSFSFAGVSNQPQHF.

In this sample, this clonotype turned up many times. This rearrangement joins TRBV7-2 to TRBJ1-1, with a possible D match to TRBD1 (6 bases). CDR1 SGHTA and CDR2 FQGNSA come from the germline V gene. Trimming took off 5 bases at V and 6 bases at J, with 19 bases between the two ends. The CDR3 has 15 residues. The CDR3 sequence is CASSPFLRGWAEAFF. The CDR3 bases are TGTGCCAGCAGCCCCTTTCTAAGGGGGTGGGCTGAAGCTTTCTTT.

This clonotype was seen more than once but under ten times. The CDR3 nucleotides read TGTGCCAGCAGCTCGAACATCGGCAGTCTAGTAGAGACCCAGTACTTC. Its translation is CASSSNIGSLVETQYF. The chain employs TRBV7-2 and TRBJ2-5; D not certain. Trimming took off 4 bases at V and 4 bases at J, with 19 bases between the two ends. The germline V gene encodes CDR1 SGHTA and CDR2 FQGNSA. This CDR3 is 16 amino acids long. Full variable domain (rest looked up from reference TRBV7-2 and TRBJ2-5): GAGVSQSPSNKVTEKGKDVELRCDPISGHTALYWYRQSLGQGLEFLIYFQGNSAPDKSGLPSDRFSAERTGGSVSTLTIQRTQQEDSAVYLCASSSNIGSLVETQYFGPGTRLLVL.

This clonotype was seen a handful of times. The chain carries TRBV27 and TRBJ2-7; 7 bases are shared with TRBD2. This CDR3 region has 16 residues. Germline loops: CDR1 MNHEY, CDR2 SMNVEV (reference sequence). The V segment lost 4 bases and the J segment 0 bases; nucleotides outside the gene matches: 9. CDR3 residues: CASSSPKRESSYEQYF. For the CDR3, the DNA is TGTGCCAGCAGTTCCCCAAAGCGGGAAAGCTCCTACGAGCAGTACTTC.

This clonotype was detected only a few times. V gene TRBV3-1 combines with J gene TRBJ2-4, with D unclear. Germline lookup yields CDR1 LGHDT and CDR2 YNNKEL (reference sequence). Trimming took off 0 bases at V and 5 bases at J, with 5 bases between the two ends. The CDR3 is 13 amino acids. The CDR3 coding sequence is TGTGCCAGCAGCCAAGAGTGGCAAAACATTCAGTACTTC. Its translation is CASSQEWQNIQYF.

This clonotype was detected only a few times. This chain connects TRBV7-8 to TRBJ2-7, with 7 nucleotides matching TRBD1. The CDR3 is made up of 15 amino acids. Germline lookup yields CDR1 SGHVS and CDR2 FQNEAQ. With 4 bases clipped from V and 3 bases from J, the junction kept 9 bases outside the gene matches. As DNA, the CDR3 is TGTGCCAGCAGCTCAATGGGACAGCTGAACTACGAGCAGTACTTC. Protein sequence: CASSSMGQLNYEQYF.

This clonotype was seen many times. V and J are TRBV12-3 or TRBV12-4 and TRBJ2-7, with D possibly TRBD1 on 5 matching bases. There are 12 residues in the CDR3. With 2 bases removed from V and 3 bases from J, the gap between germline ends came to 5 bases. In DNA form, the CDR3 reads TGTGCCAGCAGTTTAAGGGGCTACGAGCAGTACTTC. Translating it yields CASSLRGYEQYF.

The gene calls are TRBV29-1 and TRBJ2-1; D may be TRBD2 (6 bases). This CDR3 has 14 residues. Germline values: CDR1 SQVTM, CDR2 ANQGSEA. The V end lost 4 bases, the J end lost 1 base, and 11 bases lay between the germline ends. The CDR3 region is CSVGGGTSYNEQFF. CDR3 bases: TGCAGCGTTGGGGGCGGGACTTCCTACAATGAGCAGTTCTTC.

This clonotype was seen more than once but under ten times. This chain joins TRBV3-1 and TRBJ2-3; 8 positions match TRBD1. The CDR3 extends over 15 amino acids. The V segment lost 2 bases and the J segment 2 bases; nucleotides outside the gene matches: 3. Germline loops: CDR1 LGHDT, CDR2 YNNKEL (reference sequence). This CDR3 is CASSQPGQVTDTQYF. The CDR3 coding sequence is TGTGCCAGCAGCCAACCGGGACAGGTCACAGATACGCAGTATTTT.

This chain uses TRBV11-2 with TRBJ2-2; TRBD2 matches 15 bases. The CDR3 spans 18 residues. The germline gives CDR1 SGHAT, CDR2 FQNNGV. Trimming took 3 bases from V and 2 from J; bases not matched to a gene: 4. Here the CDR3 reads CASSFPGLAGGNTGELFF. CDR3 sequence (DNA): TGTGCCAGCAGCTTCCCGGGACTAGCGGGAGGAAACACCGGGGAGCTGTTTTTT.

The gene calls are TRBV7-2 and TRBJ2-7; 8 nucleotides line up with TRBD1. After removal of 6 bases from V and 1 base from J, the junction contained 8 bases not matched to a gene. The CDR3 totals 15 residues. The germline V gene encodes CDR1 SGHTA and CDR2 FQGNSA. CDR3 amino acids: CASSARQGPSYEQYF. In DNA form, the CDR3 reads TGTGCCAGCAGTGCGAGACAGGGGCCTTCCTACGAGCAGTACTTC.

This chain connects TRBV7-2 to TRBJ2-7; no clear D gene. The CDR3 totals 14 residues. In germline, CDR1 is SGHTA, CDR2 FQGNSA. V shed 5 bases and J shed 3 bases, with 14 bases lying between them. The CDR3 region is CASSHNGPSYEQYF. The CDR3 DNA sequence: TGTGCCAGCAGCCACAATGGACCCAGCTACGAGCAGTACTTC.

CDR3 amino acids: CASSYQGSVLLSGANVLTF. CDR3 DNA: TGTGCCAGCAGTTACCAGGGGAGTGTTCTCCTCTCTGGGGCCAACGTCCTGACTTTC. V and J are TRBV6-2 or TRBV6-3 and TRBJ2-6; a possible D gene is TRBD1 (6 bases). The germline V gene has CDR1 MNHEY and CDR2 SVGEGT. The CDR3 runs to 19 residues. The germline V and J ends were trimmed by 2 bases and 0 bases, with 17 bases remaining between them.

The CDR3 here is CASSFLAWGTQYF. The CDR3 DNA sequence: TGTGCCAGCAGTTTCCTAGCCTGGGGGACCCAGTACTTC. This chain links TRBV27 with TRBJ2-5; possibly TRBD2 for D (5 bases). Germline CDR1 reads MNHEY; CDR2 reads SMNVEV (reference sequence). With 3 bases removed from V and 7 bases from J, the gap between germline ends came to 12 bases. This CDR3 is 13 amino acids long.

This clonotype was counted a few times. V gene TRBV12-3 or TRBV12-4 combines with J gene TRBJ2-6; tentatively, D is TRBD1 (6 bases). This CDR3 has 17 residues. The V end lost 0 bases, the J end lost 0 bases, and 9 bases lay between the germline ends. The CDR3 nucleotides are TGTGCCAGCAGTTTAGCCAGGGACATCTCTGGGGCCAACGTCCTGACTTTC. Protein: CASSLARDISGANVLTF.

This clonotype was found a few times. The V and J genes are TRBV18 and TRBJ2-2; D remains ambiguous. This CDR3 is built from 14 residues. Germline V gene data show CDR1 as KGHSH and CDR2 as LQKENI. The ends were cut back, 7 bases at V and 0 bases at J, with 9 bases in the middle. The CDR3 coding sequence is TGTGCCAGCTTGTTGCAGACGAACACCGGGGAGCTGTTTTTT. Protein sequence: CASLLQTNTGELFF.

The CDR3: CASSSGPTRGYSNQPQHF. The CDR3 DNA reads as TGTGCCAGCAGTTCAGGGCCCACAAGGGGTTATAGCAATCAGCCCCAGCATTTT. V is TRBV6-5 and J is TRBJ1-5; D is perhaps TRBD1 (5 bases). Germline CDR1 is MNHEY and CDR2 is SVGAGI. The CDR3 covers 18 residues. Trimming took 4 bases from V and 0 from J, leaving 19 bases between them.

The CDR3 DNA reads as TGTGCCTGGAGTACAGGTTTTGGCAATCAGCCCCAGCATTTT. Translating it yields CAWSTGFGNQPQHF. V is TRBV30 and J is TRBJ1-5; weak D call: TRBD1 (5 bases). Germline V gives CDR1 GTSNPN, CDR2 SVGIG (reference sequence). The CDR3 is 14 residues long. The V and J ends lost 2 bases and 2 bases respectively, with 10 bases between them.

This chain connects TRBV29-1 to TRBJ1-4; D uncertain. The V end lost 4 bases, the J end lost 3 bases, and 9 bases lay between the germline ends. CDR3 size: 13 residues. Germline V CDR1 and CDR2: SQVTM, ANQGSEA. The CDR3 DNA reads TGCAGCGTTGTCGGGCGGGCTAATGAAAAACTGTTTTTT. Translated: CSVVGRANEKLFF.

The rearrangement links TRBV11-3 to TRBJ2-1; D is unclear. This CDR3 has 12 residues. Germline assignment: CDR1 SGHNT and CDR2 YENEEA. V gave up 2 bases and J gave up 7 bases, with 6 bases separating them. The DNA for the CDR3 is TGTGCCAGCAGCTTAAGAGAGAATGAGCAGTTCTTC. The encoded protein is CASSLRENEQFF.

Only a few counts were recorded for this clonotype. The chain recombines TRBV20-1 with TRBJ2-5; D is unclear. The CDR3 is 14 residues long. The germline V and J ends were trimmed by 0 bases and 1 base, with 9 bases remaining between them. CDR1 and CDR2 from the germline V gene are DFQATT and SNEGSKA (reference sequence). The CDR3 spells CSARDPGGQETQYF. In nucleotides, the CDR3 is TGCAGTGCTAGAGATCCGGGCGGCCAAGAGACCCAGTACTTC.

The CDR3 here is CASSAGGGSYNEQFF. The DNA for the CDR3 is TGTGCCAGCTCCGCAGGGGGCGGCTCCTACAATGAGCAGTTCTTC. This rearrangement joins TRBV18 to TRBJ2-1; 8 bases line up with TRBD1. Trimming at V came to 6 bases and at J to 0 bases, leaving 4 bases not matched to a gene. Germline-derived CDR1 and CDR2 are KGHSH and LQKENI. This CDR3 has 15 residues. Supplemented by reference TRBV18 and TRBJ2-1, the full variable domain reads NAGVMQNPRHLVRRRGQEARLRCSPMKGHSHVYWYRQLPEEGLKFMVYLQKENIIDESGMPKERFSAEFPKEGPSILRIQQVVRGDSAAYFCASSAGGGSYNEQFFGPGTRLTVL.

A few counts support this clonotype. This chain uses TRBV7-2 with TRBJ2-2, with TRBD2 matching 11 bases. Looked up from germline, CDR1 is SGHTA and CDR2 is FQGNSA. This CDR3 has 16 residues. Trimming removed 2 bases from V and 4 bases from J; junction bases left unmatched: 3. CDR3: CASSLSGLAVTGELFF. The CDR3 nucleotides read TGTGCCAGCAGCTTATCGGGACTAGCGGTCACCGGGGAGCTGTTTTTT.